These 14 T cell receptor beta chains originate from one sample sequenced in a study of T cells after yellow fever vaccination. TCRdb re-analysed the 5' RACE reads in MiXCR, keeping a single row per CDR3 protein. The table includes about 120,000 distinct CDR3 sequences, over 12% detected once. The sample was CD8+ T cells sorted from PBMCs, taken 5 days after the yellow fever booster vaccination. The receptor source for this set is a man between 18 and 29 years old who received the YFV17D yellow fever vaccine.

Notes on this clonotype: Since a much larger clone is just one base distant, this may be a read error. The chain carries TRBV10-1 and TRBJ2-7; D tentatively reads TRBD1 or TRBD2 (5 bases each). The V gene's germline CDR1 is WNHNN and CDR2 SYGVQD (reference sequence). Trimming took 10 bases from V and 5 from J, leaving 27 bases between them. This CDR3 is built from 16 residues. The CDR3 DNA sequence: TGCGCCAATTGTTTGGGGACCCCCCGTTTGGTCGACGAGCAGTACGTC. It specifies CANCLGTPRLVDEQYV.

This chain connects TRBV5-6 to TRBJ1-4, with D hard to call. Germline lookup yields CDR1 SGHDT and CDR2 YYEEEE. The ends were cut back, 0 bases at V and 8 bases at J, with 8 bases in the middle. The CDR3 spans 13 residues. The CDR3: CASSLGWGEKLFF. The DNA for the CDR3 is TGTGCCAGCAGCTTGGGATGGGGAGAAAAACTGTTTTTT. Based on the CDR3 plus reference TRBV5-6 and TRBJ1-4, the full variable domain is DAGVTQSPTHLIKTRGQQVTLRCSPKSGHDTVSWYQQALGQGPQFIFQYYEEEERQRGNFPDRFSGHQFPNYSSELNVNALLLGDSALYLCASSLGWGEKLFFGSGTQLSVL.

The CDR3 DNA sequence: TGCAGCGTTGGGCGAAAGGGAAGGAGCACCGGGGAGCTGTTTTTT. This encodes CSVGRKGRSTGELFF. The J gene is TRBJ2-2, the V gene TRBV29-1, with D unclear. CDR1 SQVTM and CDR2 ANQGSEA come from the germline V gene. V shed 4 bases and J shed 4 bases, with 16 bases lying between them. This CDR3 region has 15 residues.

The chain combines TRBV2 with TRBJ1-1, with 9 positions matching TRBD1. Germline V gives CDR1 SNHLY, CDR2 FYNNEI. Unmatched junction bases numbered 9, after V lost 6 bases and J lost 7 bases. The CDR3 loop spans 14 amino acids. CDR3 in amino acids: CASRPGTGMGEAFF. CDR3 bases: TGTGCCAGCAGACCTGGGACAGGGATGGGTGAAGCTTTCTTT. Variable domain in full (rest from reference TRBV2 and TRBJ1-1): EPEVTQTPSHQVTQMGQEVILRCVPISNHLYFYWYRQILGQKVEFLVSFYNNEISEKSEIFDDQFSVERPDGSNFTLKIRSTKLEDSAMYFCASRPGTGMGEAFFGQGTRLTVV.

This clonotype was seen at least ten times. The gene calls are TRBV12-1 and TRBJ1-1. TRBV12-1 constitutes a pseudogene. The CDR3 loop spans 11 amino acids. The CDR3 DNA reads TGTGCCAGCAGCTTTGCCACTGAAGCTTTCTTT. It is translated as CASSFATEAFF.

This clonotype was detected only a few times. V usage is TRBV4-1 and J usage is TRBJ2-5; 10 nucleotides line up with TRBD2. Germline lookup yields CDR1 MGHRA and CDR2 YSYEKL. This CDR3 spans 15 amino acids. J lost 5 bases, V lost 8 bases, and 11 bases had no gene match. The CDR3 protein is CASSLSGGSLETQYF. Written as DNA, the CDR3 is TGCGCCAGCTCCCTTAGCGGGGGGTCCCTCGAGACCCAGTACTTC.

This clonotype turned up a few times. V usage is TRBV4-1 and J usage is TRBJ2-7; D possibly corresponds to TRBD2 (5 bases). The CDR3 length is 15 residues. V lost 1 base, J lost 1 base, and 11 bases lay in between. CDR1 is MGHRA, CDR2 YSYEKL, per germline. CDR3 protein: CASSQVTAGSYEQYV. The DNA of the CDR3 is TGCGCCAGCAGCCAAGTAACTGCGGGTTCCTACGAGCAGTACGTC.

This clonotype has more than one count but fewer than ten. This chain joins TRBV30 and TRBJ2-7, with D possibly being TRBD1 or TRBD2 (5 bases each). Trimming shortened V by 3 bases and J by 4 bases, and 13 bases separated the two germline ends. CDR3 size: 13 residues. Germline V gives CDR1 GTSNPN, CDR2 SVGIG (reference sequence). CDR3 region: CAWSRGPGYEQYF. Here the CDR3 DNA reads TGTGCCTGGAGCCGGGGACCGGGGTACGAGCAGTACTTC.

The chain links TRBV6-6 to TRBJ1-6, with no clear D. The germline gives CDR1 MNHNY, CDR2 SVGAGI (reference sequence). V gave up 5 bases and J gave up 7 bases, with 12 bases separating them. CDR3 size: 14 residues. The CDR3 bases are TGTGCCAGCAGTCACGTCGGAATCAATTCACCCCTCCACTTT. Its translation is CASSHVGINSPLHF.

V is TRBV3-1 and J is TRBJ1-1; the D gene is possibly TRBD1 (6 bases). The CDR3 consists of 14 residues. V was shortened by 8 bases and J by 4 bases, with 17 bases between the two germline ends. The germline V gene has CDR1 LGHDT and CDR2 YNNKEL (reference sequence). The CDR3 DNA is TGTGCCAGCGCGGAGAGGGGGGGTGGCACTGAAGCTTTCTTT. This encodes CASAERGGGTEAFF. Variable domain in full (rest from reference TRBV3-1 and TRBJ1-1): DTAVSQTPKYLVTQMGNDKSIKCEQNLGHDTMYWYKQDSKKFLKIMFSYNNKELIINETVPNRFSPKSPDKAHLNLHINSLELGDSAVYFCASAERGGGTEAFFGQGTRLTVV.

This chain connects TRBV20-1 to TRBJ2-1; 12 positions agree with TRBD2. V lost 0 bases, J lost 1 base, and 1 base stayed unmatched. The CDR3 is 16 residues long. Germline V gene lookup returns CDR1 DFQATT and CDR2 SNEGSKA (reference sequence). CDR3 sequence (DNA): TGCAGTGCTAGAGATGGACTAGCGGGATCCTACAATGAGCAGTTCTTC. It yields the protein CSARDGLAGSYNEQFF.

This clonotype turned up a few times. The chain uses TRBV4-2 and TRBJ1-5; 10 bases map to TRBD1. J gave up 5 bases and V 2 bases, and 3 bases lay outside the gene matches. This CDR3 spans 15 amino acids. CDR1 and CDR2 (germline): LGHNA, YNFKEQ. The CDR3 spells CASSQIGQGDQPQHF. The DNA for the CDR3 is TGTGCCAGCAGCCAAATCGGACAGGGGGATCAGCCCCAGCATTTT.

CDR3 nucleotide sequence: TGTGCCAGCAGCCCACCGGGACAGGGGTTTCCCCCTGGGGCCAACGTCCTGACTTTC. Its protein product is CASSPPGQGFPPGANVLTF. The V gene is TRBV7-9, the J gene TRBJ2-6; the match to TRBD1 covers 10 bases. This CDR3 is 19 amino acids long. CDR1 is SEHNR, CDR2 FQNEAQ, per germline (reference sequence). With V trimmed by 5 bases and J by 2 bases, 12 bases remained unmatched.

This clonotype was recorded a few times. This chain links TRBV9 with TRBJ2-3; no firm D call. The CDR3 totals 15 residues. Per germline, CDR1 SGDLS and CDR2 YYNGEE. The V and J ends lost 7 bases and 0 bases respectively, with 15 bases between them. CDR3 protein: CASSWTATSTDTQYF. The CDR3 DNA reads TGTGCCAGCTCCTGGACGGCCACTAGCACAGATACGCAGTATTTT.